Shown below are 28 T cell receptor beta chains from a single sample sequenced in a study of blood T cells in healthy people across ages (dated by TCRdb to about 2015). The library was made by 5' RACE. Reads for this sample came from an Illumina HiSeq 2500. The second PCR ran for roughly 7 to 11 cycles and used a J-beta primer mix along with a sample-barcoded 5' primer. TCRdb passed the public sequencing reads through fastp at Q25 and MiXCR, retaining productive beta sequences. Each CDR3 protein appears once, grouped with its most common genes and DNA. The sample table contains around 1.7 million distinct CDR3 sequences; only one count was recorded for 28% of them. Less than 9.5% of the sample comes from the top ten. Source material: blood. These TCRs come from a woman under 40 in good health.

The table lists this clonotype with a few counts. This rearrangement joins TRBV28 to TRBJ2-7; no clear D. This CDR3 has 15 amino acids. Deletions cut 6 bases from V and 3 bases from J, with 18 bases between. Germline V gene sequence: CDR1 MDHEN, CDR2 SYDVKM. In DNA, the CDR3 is TGTGCCAGCAGCGTCCTCTGGAGTCAAAGCTACGAGCAGTACTTC. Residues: CASSVLWSQSYEQYF.

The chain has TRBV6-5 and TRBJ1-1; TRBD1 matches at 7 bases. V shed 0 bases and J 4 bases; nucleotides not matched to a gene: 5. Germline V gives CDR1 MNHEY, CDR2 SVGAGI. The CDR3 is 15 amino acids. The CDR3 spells CASSYSRQGGTEAFF. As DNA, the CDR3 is TGTGCCAGCAGTTACTCGCGACAGGGCGGCACTGAAGCTTTCTTT.

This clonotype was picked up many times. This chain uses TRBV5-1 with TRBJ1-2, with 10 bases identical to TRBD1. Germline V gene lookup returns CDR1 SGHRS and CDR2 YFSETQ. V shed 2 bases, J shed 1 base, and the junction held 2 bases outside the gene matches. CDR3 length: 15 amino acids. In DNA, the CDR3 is TGCGCCAGCAGCTTCCGGGACAGGGGTAACTATGGCTACACCTTC. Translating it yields CASSFRDRGNYGYTF.

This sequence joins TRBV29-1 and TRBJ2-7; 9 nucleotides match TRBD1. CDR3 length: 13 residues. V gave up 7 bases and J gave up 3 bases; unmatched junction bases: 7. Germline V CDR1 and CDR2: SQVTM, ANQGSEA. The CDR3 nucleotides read TGCAGCGCCCGGACAGGGGTTGGCTACGAGCAGTACTTC. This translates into CSARTGVGYEQYF.

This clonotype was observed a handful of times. CDR3 protein: CASSLDPYQETQYF. CDR3 coding DNA: TGTGCCAGCAGTTTGGACCCCTACCAAGAGACCCAGTACTTC. V and J are TRBV6-2 or TRBV6-3 and TRBJ2-5; D gene uncertain. Deletions cut 4 bases from V and 0 bases from J, with 9 bases between. The CDR3 consists of 14 residues. Germline V gene data show CDR1 as MNHEY and CDR2 as SVGEGT.

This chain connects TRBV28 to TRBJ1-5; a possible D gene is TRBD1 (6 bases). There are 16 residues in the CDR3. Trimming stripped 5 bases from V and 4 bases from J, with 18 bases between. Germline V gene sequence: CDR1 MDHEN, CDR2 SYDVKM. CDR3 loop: CASSPASTGPNQPQHF. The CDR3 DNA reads TGTGCCAGCAGTCCTGCGTCGACAGGCCCTAATCAGCCCCAGCATTTT.

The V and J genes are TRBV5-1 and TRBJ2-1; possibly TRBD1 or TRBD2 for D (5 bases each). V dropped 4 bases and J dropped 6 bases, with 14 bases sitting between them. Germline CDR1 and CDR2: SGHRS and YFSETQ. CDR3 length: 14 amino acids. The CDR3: CASSPPRECNEQFF. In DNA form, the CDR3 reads TGCGCCAGCAGCCCCCCCAGGGAGTGCAATGAGCAGTTCTTC.

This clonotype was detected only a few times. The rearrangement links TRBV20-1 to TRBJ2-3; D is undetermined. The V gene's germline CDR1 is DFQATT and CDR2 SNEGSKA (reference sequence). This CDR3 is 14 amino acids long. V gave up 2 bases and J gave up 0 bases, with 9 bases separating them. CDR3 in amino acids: CSARPRHSTDTQYF. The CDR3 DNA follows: TGCAGTGCTAGACCCCGGCACAGCACAGATACGCAGTATTTT.

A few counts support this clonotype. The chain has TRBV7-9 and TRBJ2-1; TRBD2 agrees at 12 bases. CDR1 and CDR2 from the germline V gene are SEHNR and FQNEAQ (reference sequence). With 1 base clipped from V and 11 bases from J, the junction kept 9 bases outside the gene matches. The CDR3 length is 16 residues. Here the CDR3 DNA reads TGTGCCAGCAGCTTAGTCCCTAGCGGGAGGGGCGTTAAGCAGTTCTTC. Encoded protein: CASSLVPSGRGVKQFF.

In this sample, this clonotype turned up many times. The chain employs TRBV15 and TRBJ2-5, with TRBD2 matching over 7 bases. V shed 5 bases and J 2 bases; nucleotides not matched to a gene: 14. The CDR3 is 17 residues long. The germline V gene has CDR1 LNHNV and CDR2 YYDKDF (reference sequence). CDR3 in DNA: TGTGCCACCAGCCCCCTCCCGATACAGCGGGGACAAGAGACCCAGTACTTC. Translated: CATSPLPIQRGQETQYF.

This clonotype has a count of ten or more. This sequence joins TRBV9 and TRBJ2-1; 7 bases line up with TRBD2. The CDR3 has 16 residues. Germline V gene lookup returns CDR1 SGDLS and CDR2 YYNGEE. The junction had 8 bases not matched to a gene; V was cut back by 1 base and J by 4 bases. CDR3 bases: TGTGCCAGCAGCGTAACAAGCGGGGTGAGTTACAATGAGCAGTTCTTC. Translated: CASSVTSGVSYNEQFF.

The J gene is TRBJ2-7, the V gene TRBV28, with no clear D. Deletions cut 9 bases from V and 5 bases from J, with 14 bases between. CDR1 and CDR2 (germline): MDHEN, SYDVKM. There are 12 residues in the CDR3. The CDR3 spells CARPLQFHEQYF. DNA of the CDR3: TGTGCCAGACCTTTACAGTTCCACGAGCAGTACTTC.

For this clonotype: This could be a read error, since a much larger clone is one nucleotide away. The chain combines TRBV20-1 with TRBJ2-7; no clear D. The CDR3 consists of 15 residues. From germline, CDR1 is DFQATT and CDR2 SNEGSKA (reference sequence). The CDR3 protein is CSARDLGRSSYERYF. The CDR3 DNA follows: TGCAGTGCTAGAGATCTGGGCAGGTCGAGCTACGAGCGGTACTTC.

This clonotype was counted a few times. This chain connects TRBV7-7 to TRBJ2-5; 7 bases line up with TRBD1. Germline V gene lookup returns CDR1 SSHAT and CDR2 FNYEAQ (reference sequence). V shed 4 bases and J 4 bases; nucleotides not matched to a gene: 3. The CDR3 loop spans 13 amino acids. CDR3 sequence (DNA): TGTGCCAGCAGCTCGGGACAGTTAGAGACCCAGTACTTC. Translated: CASSSGQLETQYF.

For the CDR3, the DNA is TGTGCCAGCAGGTCAGGGACTTTGGGTGGCTACACCTTC. It translates to CASRSGTLGGYTF. This chain uses TRBV11-2 with TRBJ1-2; a possible D gene is TRBD1 (5 bases). Germline CDR1 SGHAT, CDR2 FQNNGV. The length of the CDR3 is 13 residues. Trimming cost V 6 bases and J 7 bases, with 15 bases left between them.

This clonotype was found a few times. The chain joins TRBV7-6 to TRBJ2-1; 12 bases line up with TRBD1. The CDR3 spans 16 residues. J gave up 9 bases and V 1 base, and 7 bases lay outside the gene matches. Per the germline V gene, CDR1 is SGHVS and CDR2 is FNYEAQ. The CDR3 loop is CASSLVRGQGAGEQFF. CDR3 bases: TGTGCCAGCAGCTTAGTTCGGGGACAGGGGGCGGGTGAGCAGTTCTTC.

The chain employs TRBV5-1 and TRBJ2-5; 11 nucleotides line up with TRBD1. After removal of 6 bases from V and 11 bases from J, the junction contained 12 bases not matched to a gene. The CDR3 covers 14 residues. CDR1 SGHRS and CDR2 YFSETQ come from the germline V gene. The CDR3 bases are TGCGCCAGCAACTCCGGGACAGGGGGTGATGAGCAGTACTTC. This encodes CASNSGTGGDEQYF.

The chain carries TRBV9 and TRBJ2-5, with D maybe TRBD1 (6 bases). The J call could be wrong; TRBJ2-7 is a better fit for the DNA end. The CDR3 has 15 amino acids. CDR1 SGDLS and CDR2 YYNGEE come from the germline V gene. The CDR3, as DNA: TGTGCCAGCAGCGTAGGCCCTGGGACATTCCACGAGCAGTACTTC. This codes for CASSVGPGTFHEQYF.

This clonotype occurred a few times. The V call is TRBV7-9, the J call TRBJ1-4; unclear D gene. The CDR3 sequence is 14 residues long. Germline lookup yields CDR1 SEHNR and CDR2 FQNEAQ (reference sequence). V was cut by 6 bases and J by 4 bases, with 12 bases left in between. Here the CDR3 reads CASSGSEDNEKLFF. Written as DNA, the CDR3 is TGTGCCAGCAGTGGAAGCGAGGATAATGAAAAACTGTTTTTT.

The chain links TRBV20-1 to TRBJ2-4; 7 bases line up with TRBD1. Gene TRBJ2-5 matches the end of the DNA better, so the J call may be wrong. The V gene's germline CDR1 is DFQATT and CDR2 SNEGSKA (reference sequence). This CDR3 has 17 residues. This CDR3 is CSARDSTGAPLQETQYF. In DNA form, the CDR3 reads TGCAGTGCTAGAGACTCTACAGGGGCCCCACTTCAAGAGACCCAGTACTTC.

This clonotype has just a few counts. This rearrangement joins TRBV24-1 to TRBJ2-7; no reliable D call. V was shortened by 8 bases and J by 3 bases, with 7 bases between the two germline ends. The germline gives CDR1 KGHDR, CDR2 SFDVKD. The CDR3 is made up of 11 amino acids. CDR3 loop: CATKQYYEQYF. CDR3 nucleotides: TGTGCCACCAAACAGTACTACGAGCAGTACTTC.

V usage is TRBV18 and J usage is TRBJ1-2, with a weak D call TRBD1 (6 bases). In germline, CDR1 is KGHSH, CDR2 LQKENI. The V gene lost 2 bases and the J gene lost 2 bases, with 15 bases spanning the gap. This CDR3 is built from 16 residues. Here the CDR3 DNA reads TGTGCCAGCTCACCAGCCATTCTGACAGGAAACTATGGCTACACCTTC. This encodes CASSPAILTGNYGYTF.

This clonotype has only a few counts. In nucleotides, the CDR3 is TGCGCCAGCAGCTCGGACAGGGGAGATACAGATACGCAGTATTTT. Amino acids: CASSSDRGDTDTQYF. V is TRBV5-1 and J is TRBJ2-3; 9 nucleotides match TRBD1. The ends lost 3 bases at V and 3 bases at J; junction bases unmatched: 5. Germline values: CDR1 SGHRS, CDR2 YFSETQ. The CDR3 totals 15 residues.

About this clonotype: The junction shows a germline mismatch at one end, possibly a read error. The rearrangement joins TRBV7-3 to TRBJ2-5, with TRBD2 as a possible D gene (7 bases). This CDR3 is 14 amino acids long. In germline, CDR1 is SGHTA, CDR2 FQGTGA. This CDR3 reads CASSRGGVREAQYF. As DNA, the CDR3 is TGTGCCAGCAGCAGGGGGGGGGTCCGAGAGGCCCAGTACTTC.

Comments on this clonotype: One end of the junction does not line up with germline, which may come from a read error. Here the CDR3 reads CASSYDRGGEIQYF. Written as DNA, the CDR3 is TGTGCCAGCAGTTATGATCGAGGCGGAGAGATCCAGTACTTC. The chain links TRBV6-5 to TRBJ2-5; D call uncertain. In germline, CDR1 is MNHEY, CDR2 SVGAGI. The CDR3 consists of 14 residues.

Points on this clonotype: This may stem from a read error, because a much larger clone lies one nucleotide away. CDR3 amino acids: CASSQDRNRMYEQYF. The CDR3 DNA sequence: TGCGCCAGCAGCCAAGACCGGAACAGGATGTACGAGCAGTACTTC. This chain uses TRBV4-1 with TRBJ2-5; maybe TRBD1 (5 bases). The DNA end is more similar to TRBJ2-7, so the J call may be wrong. The germline gives CDR1 MGHRA, CDR2 YSYEKL. The CDR3 runs to 15 residues.

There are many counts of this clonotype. CDR3 nucleotides: TGCGCCAGCAGCAGCGGGACAGTCCAAGAGACCCAGTACTTC. The encoded protein is CASSSGTVQETQYF. V gene TRBV5-1 combines with J gene TRBJ2-5; D may be TRBD1 or TRBD2 (7 bases each). The CDR3 consists of 14 residues. Trimming pared 4 bases from V and 1 base from J, leaving 11 bases between. Germline V gene lookup returns CDR1 SGHRS and CDR2 YFSETQ.

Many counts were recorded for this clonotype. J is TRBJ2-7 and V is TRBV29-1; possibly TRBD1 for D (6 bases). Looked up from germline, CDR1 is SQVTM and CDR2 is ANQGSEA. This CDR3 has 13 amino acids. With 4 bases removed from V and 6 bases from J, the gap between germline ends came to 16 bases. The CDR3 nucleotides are TGCAGCGTTGTTAGGACAGCCCTCTCCGAGCAGTACTTC. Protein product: CSVVRTALSEQYF.